Listed here are 9 T cell receptor beta chains from one sample, sequenced in a study of human T cells and chemical hapten exposure. One entry per CDR3 protein, called by TCRdb with MiXCR from the RACE reads. The repertoire holds around 380,000 distinct CDR3 sequences, with roughly 4.8% as singletons. Sample time point: patch test 1, 2 weeks after DPC sensitization. Treatment meaning: therapeutic diphenylcyclopropenone sensitization with weekly scalp DPC. Source: whole blood, taken in connection with sensitization to the hapten diphenylcyclopropenone (DPC). The source is a woman aged 50 to 60 with alopecia areata. Some clones in this sample may be carry-over from other donors' samples.

The CDR3 region is CASRERGAVYGYTF. DNA of the CDR3: TGTGCCAGCAGAGAACGGGGCGCAGTTTATGGCTACACCTTC. V usage is TRBV6-2 or TRBV6-3 and J usage is TRBJ1-2; D perhaps matches TRBD1 (5 bases). This CDR3 has 14 amino acids. The germline V and J ends were trimmed by 6 bases and 5 bases, with 16 bases remaining between them. Germline CDR1 reads MNHEY; CDR2 reads SVGEGT.

The chain carries TRBV10-3 and TRBJ2-7, with 10 bases identical to TRBD2. In germline, CDR1 is ENHRY, CDR2 SYGVKD. V dropped 6 bases and J dropped 6; count of bases not matched to a gene: 5. This CDR3 is 13 amino acids long. The CDR3 reads CAIRSGGESEQYF. CDR3 coding DNA: TGTGCCATCAGAAGCGGGGGGGAAAGCGAGCAGTACTTC.

This clonotype occurred many times. This chain uses TRBV5-6 with TRBJ2-3, with 9 bases that match TRBD1. Germline V gene lookup returns CDR1 SGHDT and CDR2 YYEEEE. Trimming at V came to 6 bases and at J to 3 bases, leaving 8 bases not matched to a gene. The CDR3 runs to 15 residues. The CDR3 DNA reads TGTGCCAGCACGTGGGGGACAGGGTTAACAGATACGCAGTATTTT. Protein: CASTWGTGLTDTQYF.

This clonotype occurred many times. The rearrangement links TRBV6-2 or TRBV6-3 to TRBJ2-1, with D uncertain. The CDR3 is made up of 14 amino acids. Looked up from germline, CDR1 is MNHEY and CDR2 is SVGEGT. Trimming shortened V by 0 bases and J by 6 bases, and 9 bases separated the two germline ends. The CDR3 loop reads CASSYSAPSNEQFF. The CDR3 DNA reads TGTGCCAGCAGTTACTCCGCCCCTAGCAATGAGCAGTTCTTC.

This clonotype was detected many times. V gene TRBV11-1 combines with J gene TRBJ2-1; D gene unclear. The V end was cut by 6 bases, the J end by 0 bases, with 12 bases between. The germline gives CDR1 SGHAT, CDR2 FQDESV (reference sequence). This CDR3 region has 15 residues. The CDR3 region has the DNA TGTGCCAGCAGTCCACACTGGAGCTCCTACAATGAGCAGTTCTTC. As protein: CASSPHWSSYNEQFF. The full variable domain, rest sourced from reference TRBV11-1 and TRBJ2-1, is EAEVAQSPRYKITEKSQAVAFWCDPISGHATLYWYRQILGQGPELLVQFQDESVVDDSQLPKDRFSAERLKGVDSTLKIQPAELGDSAMYLCASSPHWSSYNEQFFGPGTRLTVL.

The table lists this clonotype with a few counts. The chain links TRBV4-2 to TRBJ2-3, with 10 positions matching TRBD1. CDR1 and CDR2 (germline): LGHNA, YNFKEQ. CDR3 length: 17 amino acids. V was clipped by 3 bases and J by 3 bases; unmatched bases: 9. CDR3 DNA sequence: TGTGCCAGCAGCCACACGGGACAGGGGATTTGGACAGATACGCAGTATTTT. Translation: CASSHTGQGIWTDTQYF.

This clonotype was recorded at least ten times. The genes are TRBV20-1 and TRBJ2-7; D remains unclear. Germline V CDR1 and CDR2: DFQATT, SNEGSKA (reference sequence). Trimming shortened V by 0 bases and J by 4 bases, and 10 bases separated the two germline ends. This CDR3 is built from 13 residues. CDR3 protein: CSARDRNGYEQYF. CDR3 DNA: TGCAGTGCTAGAGATCGTAACGGATACGAGCAGTACTTC.

The J gene is TRBJ2-2, the V gene TRBV11-2; TRBD2 might be the D (6 bases). The CDR3 extends over 15 amino acids. Deletions cut 1 base from V and 6 bases from J, with 12 bases between. Germline V lookup: CDR1 SGHAT, CDR2 FQNNGV. The CDR3 protein is CASSLVTGVSGELFF. In nucleotides, the CDR3 is TGTGCCAGCAGCTTAGTTACGGGGGTTTCCGGGGAGCTGTTTTTT.

This clonotype was found many times. The chain links TRBV11-2 to TRBJ2-2; no clear D gene. V was shortened by 1 base and J by 4 bases, with 10 bases between the two germline ends. From germline, CDR1 is SGHAT and CDR2 FQNNGV. The CDR3 covers 15 residues. CDR3 amino acids: CASSLVVLGTGELFF. The CDR3, as DNA: TGTGCCAGCAGCTTAGTCGTTCTGGGCACCGGGGAGCTGTTTTTT.